This TCR beta chain was recorded in a study of blood T cell repertoires in COVID-19. Background on the study: Acute and convalescent COVID-19 specimens originated in the United States, Italy and Spain. T cells, B-cell-depleted T cells, or PBMCs supplied cDNA or gDNA.

This CDR3 has 15 amino acids. The ends lost 0 bases at V and 2 bases at J; junction bases unmatched: 1. Germline V lookup: CDR1 SGDLS, CDR2 YYNGEE. The assay was immunoSEQ multiplex PCR, and TCRdb's table has in-frame clones only and misses some. The repertoire has more than 80,000 clones, 80% to 85% of them found once; the top ten carry 30% to 35%. The sequencing sample was made of peripheral blood. The TCR originated in a woman of 80 years or more with active or convalescent COVID-19. The chain couples TRBV9 to TRBJ2-1; 8 positions agree with TRBD1. This chain's CDR3 is CASSVGRGPYNEQFF. In DNA form, the CDR3 reads TGTGCCAGCAGCGTAGGCAGGGGGCCCTACAATGAGCAGTTCTTC. The whole variable domain, remainder taken from reference TRBV9 and TRBJ2-1, is DSGVTQTPKHLITATGQRVTLRCSPRSGDLSVYWYQQSLDQGLQFLIQYYNGEERAKGNILERFSAQQFPDLHSELNLSSLELGDSALYFCASSVGRGPYNEQFFGPGTRLTVL.